This T cell receptor (beta chain) came from a study of T-cell reconstitution after alpha-beta-depleted transplantation in children. Notes on the study in general: T cells produced anew were the main source of T-cell counts and diversity one year after transplant.

This clonotype was observed many times. Its antigen remains unidentified. The V and J ends lost 8 bases and 0 bases respectively, with 17 bases between them. CDR1 is ENHRY, CDR2 SYGVKD, per germline. The CDR3 is made up of 17 amino acids. TCRbeta library preparation incorporated unique molecular identifiers. TCRdb independently ran MiXCR on the PCR reads; one entry per CDR3 protein. The table includes hundreds of thousands of distinct CDR3 sequences, under 15% detected once. This chain connects TRBV10-3 to TRBJ2-6; tentative D call: TRBD1 (6 bases). The source material was PBMCs, sampled before TCRalphabeta/CD19-depleted stem cell transplant. This receptor was taken from a girl aged 2 to 9 with congenital amegakaryocytic thrombocytopenia, due to receive a stem cell transplant. CDR3 in amino acids: CAISFSGASSGANVLTF. The DNA for the CDR3 is TGTGCCATCTCATTTTCAGGGGCAAGCTCTGGGGCCAACGTCCTGACTTTC.